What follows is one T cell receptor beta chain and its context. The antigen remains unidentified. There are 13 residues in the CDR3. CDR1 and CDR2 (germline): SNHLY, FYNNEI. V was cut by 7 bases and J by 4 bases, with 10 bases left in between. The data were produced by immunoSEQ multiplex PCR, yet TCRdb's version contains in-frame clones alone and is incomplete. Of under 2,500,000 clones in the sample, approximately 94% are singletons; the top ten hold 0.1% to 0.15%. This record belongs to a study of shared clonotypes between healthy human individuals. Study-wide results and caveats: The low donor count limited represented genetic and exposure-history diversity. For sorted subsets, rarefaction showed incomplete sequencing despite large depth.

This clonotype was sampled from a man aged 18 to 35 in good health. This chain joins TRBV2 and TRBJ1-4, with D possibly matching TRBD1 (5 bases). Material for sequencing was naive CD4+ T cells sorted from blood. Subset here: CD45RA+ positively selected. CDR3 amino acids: CASTTGNNEKLFF. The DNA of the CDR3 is TGTGCCAGCACAACAGGCAATAATGAAAAACTGTTTTTT.